This TCR beta chain was found in a study of shared clonotypes between healthy human individuals (dated by TCRdb to 2019 to 2021). About the full investigation: The cohort included three men and a couple of women between 18 and 49 years of age. For each donor, CD4 naive and CD4 memory were each given three plates, CD8 naive was given two plates, and CD8 memory was given one plate. The study deeply sequenced blood TCR repertoires of about 5 healthy adults to estimate repertoire size and the extent of clonotype sharing between individuals. Different laboratories and diverse techniques were used to prepare libraries and sequence TCR repertoires, to increase sequencing depth and limit assay-specific biases. Each donor's leukapheresis produced roughly between roughly 0.9 and 8.9 billion PBMCs. Overall study results and their limits: Sampling was limited to blood, and TCR repertoires in tissue likely differ from TCR repertoires in blood. Higher generation probabilities were observed for clonotypes shared by all four sorted-subset donors than for non-shared clonotypes. Incomplete sequencing was indicated by rarefaction of sorted-subset datasets, despite the large sequencing depth. Pairwise subsampling led to the expectation that sequencing depth would affect the degree of clonotype sharing among donors. Because the study included a small number of donors, the genetic and exposure-history diversity represented was limited. Naive subsets generally had larger estimated clonotype richness than memory subsets. When a few donors were compared, the shared fraction of clonotypes was 5% to 6.5% for naive CD4, about 4% for naive CD8, 2.3% for memory CD4, and 0.4% for memory CD8.

This clone was picked up one time. Its antigen is not yet known. Per-nucleotide qualities are absent, and no much larger clonotype sits a single base away. Healthy HIV-negative adults with no recently reported acute infections or vaccinations were included as donors. Every donor was a Caucasian adult living in Nashville, Tennessee, USA. CD8 memory samples consisted of magnetically selected CD45RO+ cells combined with CCR7-negative CD45RA+ effector memory (TemRA) cells. Blood was obtained by leukapheresis, after which PBMCs were separated by Ficoll-Histopaque density gradient centrifugation and cryopreserved in liquid nitrogen vapor phase. Analytical flow cytometry was used to check the purity and quantity of each magnetically sorted T cell population. From each sorted fraction, genomic DNA was isolated and quantified by UV absorbance on a Nanodrop 2000c. TCR CDR3 regions were amplified from genomic DNA by multiplex PCR using the deep immunoSEQ assay. Extracted genomic DNA from each cell subset was spread evenly across all wells of several immunoSEQ 96-well plates, with each plate serving as a replicate. For sorted subsets, around 200 ng genomic DNA, equal to about 30,000 T cell genomes, was loaded into each replicate PCR. The purified libraries were quantified using a Qubit 3.0 fluorometer, sized with a Bioanalyzer 2100, and then quantified again using the KAPA Library Quantification kit. A separate single-read 150-cycle Illumina NextSeq 550 flow cell was used to sequence each immunoSEQ 96-well plate. Under the source paper's analysis protocol: Because the immunoSEQ output held only junctional sequences and lacked quality scores, the filtering could not match the filtering applied to full-length reads. Sequences were annotated with PyIR, a Python wrapper for IgBLAST v1.9, and V/J genes and CDR3 were assigned using IMGT germline references. Reads were filtered out if the reads had weak V/J assignments (E-value above 1e-6), no CDR3, stop codons, out-of-frame junctions, or ambiguous translated residues. V3J clonotypes were defined as sequences sharing an identical inferred V gene, J gene, and CDR3 amino acid sequence. Percentage overlap between repertoires was calculated by dividing the number of shared unique clonotypes by the size of the smaller repertoire. Three approaches were used to assess repertoire richness: RTK rarefaction, the Chao1 estimator, and Recon v2.1 estimates of unobserved clonotypes. OLGA was used to compute generation probabilities for all TCRbeta clonotypes that the gDNA method yielded from a few donors. TCRdb retrieved this table from immuneACCESS and kept in-frame rearrangements only. Not all clones are present; in checked studies, unresolved V genes account for under half, and no reason is known for the remainder. V, J and clone size derive from that table, while D and trimming were established from the DNA sequence. The sample records about 690,000 clones, less than 95% of which are singletons. 30% to 40% of the sample rests with the top ten.

The sequence was collected from a young man in good health. Some clones in this sample may be carry-over from other donors' samples. The sequenced sample consisted of memory CD8+ T cells from PBMCs. Per the publication, the cell subset or site label means: CD45RO+ cells pooled with CCR7-negative TemRA cells.

The base sequence is TGTGCCAGCAGTGAGTACACCGGGAGTTCACCCCTCCACTTT. Translated, this gives CASSEYTGSSPLHF. The rearrangement joined TRBV25-1 to TRBJ1-6; no D gene can be assigned with confidence. Taken from cysteine to phenylalanine, the CDR3 has 14 residues. CDR3 DNA only is kept here, 42 bases in frame from base 1. At the junction V is shortened by 3 bases and J by 9 bases, with 12 bases in between. For CDR1 and CDR2, the germline V gene lists MGHDK and SYGVNS.